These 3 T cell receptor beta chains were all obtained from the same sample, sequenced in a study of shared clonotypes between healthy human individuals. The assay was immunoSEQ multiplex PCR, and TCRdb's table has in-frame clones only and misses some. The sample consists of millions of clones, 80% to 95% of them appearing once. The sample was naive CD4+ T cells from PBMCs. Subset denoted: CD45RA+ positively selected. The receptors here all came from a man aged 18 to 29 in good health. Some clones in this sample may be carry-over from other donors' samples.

In DNA form, the CDR3 reads TGTGCCAGCAGTTTCGGCACCTTTGGAGATACGCAGTATTTT. This codes for CASSFGTFGDTQYF. The chain joins TRBV28 to TRBJ2-3; D remains unclear. CDR3 length equals 14 residues. Germline V gene lookup returns CDR1 MDHEN and CDR2 SYDVKM. V gave up 3 bases and J gave up 5 bases, with 12 bases separating them.

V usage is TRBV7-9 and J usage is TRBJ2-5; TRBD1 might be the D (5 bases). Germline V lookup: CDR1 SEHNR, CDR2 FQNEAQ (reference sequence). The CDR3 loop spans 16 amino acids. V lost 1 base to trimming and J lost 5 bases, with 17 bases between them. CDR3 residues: CASSLGASRALETQYF. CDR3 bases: TGTGCCAGCAGCTTAGGGGCGTCCAGGGCGCTGGAGACCCAGTACTTC.

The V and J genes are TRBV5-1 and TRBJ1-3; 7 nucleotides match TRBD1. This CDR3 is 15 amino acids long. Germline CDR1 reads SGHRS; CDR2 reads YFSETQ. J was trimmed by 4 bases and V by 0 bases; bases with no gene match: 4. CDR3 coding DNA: TGCGCCAGCAGCTTGGTGACAGGGCAAGGAAACACCATATATTTT. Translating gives CASSLVTGQGNTIYF.